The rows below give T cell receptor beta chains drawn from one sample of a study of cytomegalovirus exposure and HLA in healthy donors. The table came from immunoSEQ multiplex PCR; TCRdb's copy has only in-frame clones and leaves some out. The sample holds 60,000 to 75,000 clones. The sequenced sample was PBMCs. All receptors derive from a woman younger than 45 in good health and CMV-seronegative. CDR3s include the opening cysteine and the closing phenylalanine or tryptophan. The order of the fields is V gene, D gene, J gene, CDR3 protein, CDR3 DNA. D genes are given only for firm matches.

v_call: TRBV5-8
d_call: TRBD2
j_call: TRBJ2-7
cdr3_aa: CASTLIAGAYEQYF
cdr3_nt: TGTGCCAGCACCCTAATAGCGGGGGCCTACGAGCAGTACTTC

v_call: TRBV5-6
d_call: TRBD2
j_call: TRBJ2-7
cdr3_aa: CASSLGGLYLQEQYF
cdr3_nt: TGTGCCAGCAGCTTGGGGGGACTATACCTACAGGAGCAGTACTTC

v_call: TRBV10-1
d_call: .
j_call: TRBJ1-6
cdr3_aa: CASRGPYHLLDSPLHF
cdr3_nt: TGCGCCAGCAGGGGCCCTTATCACCTACTGGATTCACCCCTCCACTTT

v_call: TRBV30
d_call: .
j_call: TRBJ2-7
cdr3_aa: CAWSAGASYEQYF
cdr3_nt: TGTGCCTGGAGTGCTGGGGCCTCCTACGAGCAGTACTTC

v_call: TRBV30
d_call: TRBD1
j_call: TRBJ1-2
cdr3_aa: CAWRPGQGYGYTF
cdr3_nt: TGTGCCTGGAGGCCGGGACAGGGCTATGGCTACACCTTC

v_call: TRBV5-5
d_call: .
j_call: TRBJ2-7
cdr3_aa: CASIQGPGHSYEQYF
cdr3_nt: TGTGCCAGCATCCAAGGACCGGGACATTCATACGAGCAGTACTTC

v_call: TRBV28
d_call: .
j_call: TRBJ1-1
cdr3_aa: CASEQEGGTEAFF
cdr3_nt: TGTGCCAGCGAGCAGGAAGGGGGCACTGAAGCTTTCTTT

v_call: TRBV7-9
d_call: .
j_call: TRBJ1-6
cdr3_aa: CASSRAAGGSPLHF
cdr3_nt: TGTGCCAGCAGCCGGGCGGCCGGAGGTTCACCCCTCCACTTT

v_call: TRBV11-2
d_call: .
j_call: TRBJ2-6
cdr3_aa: CASSVSHGPRGANVLTF
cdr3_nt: TGTGCCAGCAGCGTCTCCCATGGGCCCAGAGGGGCCAACGTCCTGACTTTC

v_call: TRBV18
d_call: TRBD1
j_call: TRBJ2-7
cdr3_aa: CASSPLQGAHEQYF
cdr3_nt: TGTGCCAGCTCACCTCTACAGGGGGCCCACGAGCAGTACTTC

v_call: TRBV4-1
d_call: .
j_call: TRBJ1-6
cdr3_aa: CASSQGASPLHF
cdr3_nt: TGCGCCAGCAGCCAAGGGGCCTCACCCCTCCACTTT

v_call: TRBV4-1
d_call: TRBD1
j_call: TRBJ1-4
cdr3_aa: CASSQEMSPTGTNEKLFF
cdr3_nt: TGCGCCAGCAGCCAAGAAATGTCTCCGACAGGGACTAATGAAAAACTGTTTTTT

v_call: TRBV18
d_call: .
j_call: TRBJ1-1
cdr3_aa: CASSPLQGQAFF
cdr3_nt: TGTGCCAGCTCACCCCTGCAGGGGCAAGCTTTCTTT

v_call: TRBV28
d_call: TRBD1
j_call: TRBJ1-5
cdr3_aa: CASSLRGGNQPQHF
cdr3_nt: TGTGCCAGCAGTCTCAGGGGGGGCAATCAGCCCCAGCATTTT

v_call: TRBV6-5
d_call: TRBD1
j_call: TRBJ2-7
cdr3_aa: CASSYSASHRGYEQYF
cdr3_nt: TGTGCCAGCAGTTACTCTGCCTCTCACAGGGGGTACGAGCAGTACTTC

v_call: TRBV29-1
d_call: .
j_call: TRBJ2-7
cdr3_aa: CSVEGDKVYEQYF
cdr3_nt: TGCAGCGTTGAAGGGGACAAGGTCTACGAGCAGTACTTC

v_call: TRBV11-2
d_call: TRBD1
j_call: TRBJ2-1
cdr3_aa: CASSPRTGGYNEQFF
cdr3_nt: TGTGCCAGCAGCCCTAGGACAGGGGGGTACAATGAGCAGTTCTTC

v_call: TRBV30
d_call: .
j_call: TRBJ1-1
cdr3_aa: CAWGLMNTEAFF
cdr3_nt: TGTGCCTGGGGACTGATGAACACTGAAGCTTTCTTT

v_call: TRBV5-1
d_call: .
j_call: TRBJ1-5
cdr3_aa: CASSFESNQPQHF
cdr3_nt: TGCGCCAGCAGCTTTGAGAGCAATCAGCCCCAGCATTTT

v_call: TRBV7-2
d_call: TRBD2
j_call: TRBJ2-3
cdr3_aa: CASSDGGSLRESSTDTQYF
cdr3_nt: TGTGCCAGCAGCGATGGCGGGAGCTTGAGGGAGAGTAGCACAGATACGCAGTATTTT

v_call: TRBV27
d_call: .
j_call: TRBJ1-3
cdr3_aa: CASSLERGGNTIYF
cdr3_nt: TGTGCCAGCAGCCTTGAGAGGGGGGGAAACACCATATATTTT

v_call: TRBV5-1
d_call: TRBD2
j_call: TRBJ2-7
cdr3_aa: CASTASGGSEYEQYF
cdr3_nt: TGCGCCAGCACCGCGAGCGGGGGTTCCGAATACGAGCAGTACTTC

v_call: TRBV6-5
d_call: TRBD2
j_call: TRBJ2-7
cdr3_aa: CASSPRTSGSYEQYF
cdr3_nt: TGTGCCAGCAGTCCCCGGACTAGCGGGAGCTACGAGCAGTACTTC

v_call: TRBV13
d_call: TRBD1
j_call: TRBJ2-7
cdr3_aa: CASSEPGQGMSEQYF
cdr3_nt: TGTGCCAGCAGCGAACCGGGACAGGGTATGAGCGAGCAGTACTTC

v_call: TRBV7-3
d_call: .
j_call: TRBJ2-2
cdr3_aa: CASSSANTGELFF
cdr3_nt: TGTGCCAGCAGTTCGGCGAACACCGGGGAGCTGTTTTTT

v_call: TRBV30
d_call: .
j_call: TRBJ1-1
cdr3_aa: CAWRLGSAAEAFF
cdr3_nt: TGTGCCTGGAGACTAGGGTCTGCAGCTGAAGCTTTCTTT

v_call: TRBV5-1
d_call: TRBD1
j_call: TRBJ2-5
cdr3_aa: CASSFTGDQETQYF
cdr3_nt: TGCGCCAGCAGCTTTACAGGGGATCAAGAGACCCAGTACTTC

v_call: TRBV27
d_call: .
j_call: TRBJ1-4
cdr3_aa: CASRLQGLNEKLFF
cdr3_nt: TGTGCCAGCAGGCTACAGGGATTGAATGAAAAACTGTTTTTT

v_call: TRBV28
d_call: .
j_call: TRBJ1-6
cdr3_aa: CASSLPQYNSPLHF
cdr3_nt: TGTGCCAGCAGCCTCCCCCAGTATAATTCACCCCTCCACTTT

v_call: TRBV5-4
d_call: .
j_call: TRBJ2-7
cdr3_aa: CASSGGTSPSYEQYF
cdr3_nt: TGTGCCAGCAGCGGGGGGACTTCCCCCTCCTACGAGCAGTACTTC